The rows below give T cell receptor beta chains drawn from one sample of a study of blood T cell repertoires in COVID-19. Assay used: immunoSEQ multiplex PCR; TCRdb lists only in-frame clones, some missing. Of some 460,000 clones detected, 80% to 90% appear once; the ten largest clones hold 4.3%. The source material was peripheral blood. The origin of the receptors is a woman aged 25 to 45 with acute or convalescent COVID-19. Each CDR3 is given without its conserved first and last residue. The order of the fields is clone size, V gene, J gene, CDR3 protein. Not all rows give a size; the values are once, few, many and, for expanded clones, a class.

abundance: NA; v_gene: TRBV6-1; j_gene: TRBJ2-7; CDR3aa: ASSEDAGSYEQY
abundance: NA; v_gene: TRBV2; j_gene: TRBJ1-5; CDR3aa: ASSEARLAGPQPQH
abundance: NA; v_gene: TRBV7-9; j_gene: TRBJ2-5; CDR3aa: ASSSRHPFRQALQETQY
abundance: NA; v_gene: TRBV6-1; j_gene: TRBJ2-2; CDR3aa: ASSEVPLATGELF
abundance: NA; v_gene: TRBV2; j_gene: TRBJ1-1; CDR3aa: ASRYSGGTNTEAF
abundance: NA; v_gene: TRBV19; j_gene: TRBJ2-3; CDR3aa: ASGRTHTDTQY
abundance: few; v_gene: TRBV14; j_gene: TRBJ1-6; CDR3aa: ASSQAGTAPNSPLH
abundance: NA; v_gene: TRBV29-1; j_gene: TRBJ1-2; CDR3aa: SVGSGPRNYGYT
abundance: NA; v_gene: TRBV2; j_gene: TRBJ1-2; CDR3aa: AAGADGYT
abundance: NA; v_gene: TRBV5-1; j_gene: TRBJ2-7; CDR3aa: ASSLEGLSGEQY
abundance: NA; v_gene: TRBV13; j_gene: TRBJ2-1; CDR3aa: ASRPRGAGYNEQF
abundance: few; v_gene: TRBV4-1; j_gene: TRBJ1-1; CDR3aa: ASSPTGSEAF
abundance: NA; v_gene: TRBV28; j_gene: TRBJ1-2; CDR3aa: ASRLSQGNYGYT
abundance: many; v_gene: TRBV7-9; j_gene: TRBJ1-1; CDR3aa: ASSVDRGHREKNTEAF
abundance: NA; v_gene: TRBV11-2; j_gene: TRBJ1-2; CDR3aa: ASSLGRDYGYT
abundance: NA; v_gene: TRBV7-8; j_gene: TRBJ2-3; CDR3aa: ASSPSSDTQY
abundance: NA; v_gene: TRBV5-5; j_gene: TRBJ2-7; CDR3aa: ASAPEGSRTAGDYEQY
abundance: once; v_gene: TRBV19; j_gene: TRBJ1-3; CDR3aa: ASTVRSSGNTIY
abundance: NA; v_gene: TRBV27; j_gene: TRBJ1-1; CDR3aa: ASSSSRTGGWWVTEAF
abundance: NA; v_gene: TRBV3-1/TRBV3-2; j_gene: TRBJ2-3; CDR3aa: ASSQRGSTDTQY
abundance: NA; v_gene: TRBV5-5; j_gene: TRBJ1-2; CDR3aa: ASSLERSNYGYT
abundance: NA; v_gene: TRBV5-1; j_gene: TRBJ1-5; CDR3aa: ASSISGIGGQPQH
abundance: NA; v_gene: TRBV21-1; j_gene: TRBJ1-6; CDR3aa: ASSKVLSSYNSPLH
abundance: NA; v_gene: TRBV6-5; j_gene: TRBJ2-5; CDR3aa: ASSLLGQETQY
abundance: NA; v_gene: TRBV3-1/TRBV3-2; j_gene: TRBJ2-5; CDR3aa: ASSHEAGETQY
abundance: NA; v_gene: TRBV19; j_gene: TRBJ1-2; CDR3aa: ASSIDTGRGGYT
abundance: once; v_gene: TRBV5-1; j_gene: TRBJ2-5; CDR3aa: ASSLGTTQETQY
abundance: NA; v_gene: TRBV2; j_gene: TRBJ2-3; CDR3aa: ASSRVHRGLVNTQY
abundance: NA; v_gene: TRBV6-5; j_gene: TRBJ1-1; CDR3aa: ASCTVSGTEAF
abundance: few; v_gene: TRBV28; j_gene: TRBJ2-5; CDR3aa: ASLAGGLETQY
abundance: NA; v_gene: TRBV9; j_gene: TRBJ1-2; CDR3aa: ASSVGQTHGYT
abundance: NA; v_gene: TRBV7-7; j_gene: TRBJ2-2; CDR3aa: ASRKTDTNTGELF
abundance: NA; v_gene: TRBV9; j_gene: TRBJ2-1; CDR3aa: ASSVGVNSYNEQF
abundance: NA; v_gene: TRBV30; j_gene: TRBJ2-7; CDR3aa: AWSGGTGDYEQY
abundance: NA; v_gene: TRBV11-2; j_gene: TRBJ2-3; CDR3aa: ASSHGGDTQY
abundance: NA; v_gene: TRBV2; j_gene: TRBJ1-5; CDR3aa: ASSTGSSNQPQH
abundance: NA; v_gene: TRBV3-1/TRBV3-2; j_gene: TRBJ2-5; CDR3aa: ASSQTGGETQY
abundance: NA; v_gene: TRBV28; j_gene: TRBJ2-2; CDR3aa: ASLQGAGSGELF
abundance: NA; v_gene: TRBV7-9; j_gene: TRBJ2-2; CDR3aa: ASSLGGQGANTGELF
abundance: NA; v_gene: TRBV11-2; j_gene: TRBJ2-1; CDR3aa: ASSYRLTDYNEQF
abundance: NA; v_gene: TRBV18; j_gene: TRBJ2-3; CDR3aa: ASSRTSGSTDTQY
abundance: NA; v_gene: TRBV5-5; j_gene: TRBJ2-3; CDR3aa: ASSGGGYTDTQY
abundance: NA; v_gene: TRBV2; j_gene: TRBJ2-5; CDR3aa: ASSEAPGGETQY
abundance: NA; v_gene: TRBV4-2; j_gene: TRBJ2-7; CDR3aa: ASSPRTGDEQY
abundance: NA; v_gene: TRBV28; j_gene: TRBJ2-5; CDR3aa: ASSLWTGGRETQY
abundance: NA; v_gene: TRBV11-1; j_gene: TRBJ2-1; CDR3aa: ASRTADYNEQF
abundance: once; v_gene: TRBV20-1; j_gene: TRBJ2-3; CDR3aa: SASGWTSEYTDTQY
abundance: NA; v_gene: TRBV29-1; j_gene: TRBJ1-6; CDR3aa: SVRTGTDSSPLH
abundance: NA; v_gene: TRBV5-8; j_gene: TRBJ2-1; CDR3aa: ASSRLGARDEQF
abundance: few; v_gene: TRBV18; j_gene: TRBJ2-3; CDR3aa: ASSPGGGTDTQY
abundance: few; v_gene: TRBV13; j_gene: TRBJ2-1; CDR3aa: ASSLVTLSGNEQF
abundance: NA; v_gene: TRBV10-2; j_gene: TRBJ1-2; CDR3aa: ASSLDRGKGGYT
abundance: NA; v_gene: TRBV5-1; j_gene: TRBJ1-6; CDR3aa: ASSLGQGHSPLH
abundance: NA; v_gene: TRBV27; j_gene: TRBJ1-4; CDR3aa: ASSFQSSEKLF